The T cell receptor beta chain described here comes from a study of blood T cell repertoires in COVID-19. Study overall: PBMCs, B-cell-depleted T cells, or T cells were the source of the cDNA or gDNA that made up the material.

The length of the CDR3 is 16 residues. V was shortened by 0 bases and J by 2 bases, with 8 bases between the two germline ends. CDR1 is SGHVS, CDR2 FNYEAQ, per germline. Per the original methods: Reference gene primer amplification yielded estimated nucleated cell counts. Clones were read by immunoSEQ multiplex PCR, and TCRdb kept only the in-frame ones, dropping some. V, J and clone size derive from that table, while D and trimming were established from the DNA sequence. Found here are fewer than 150,000 clones, 88% of them singletons; the top ten hold about 10%. The TCR sequence derives from a man aged 50-59 years with active or convalescent COVID-19. The chain recombines TRBV7-6 with TRBJ2-6; D possibly corresponds to TRBD2 (5 bases). The sequenced sample was peripheral blood. CDR3 sequence reads: CASSLATGTGANVLTF. CDR3 nucleotide sequence: TGTGCCAGCAGCTTAGCGACGGGGACTGGGGCCAACGTCCTGACTTTC.